This paragraph covers one T cell receptor beta chain sequence. The antigen remains unidentified. The CDR3 covers 13 residues. As the method of synthesis, 5'RACE template switching with UMIs yielded TCR beta cDNA. TCRdb reprocessed the 5' RACE reads and keeps a single row for each CDR3 protein, giving no DNA. The sample table sets out some 460,000 distinct CDR3 sequences. The data were obtained in a study of T cells expressing NK-cell markers. Overall study results and limits: Among a handful of donors, these clonotypes also ranked first in the CD3+CD56-NKG2C+ fraction. 1.0-7.0% of CD8+ T cells in more than five donors belonged to dominant NKG2C+ clonotypes.

The receptor's source is a woman aged 50 to 60 in good health. The sequenced material came from blood T cells: a sorted CD56 or NKG2C T cell subset, CD4+ or CD8+ T cells, or bulk PBMC T cells (not recorded which). The chain carries TRBV12-3 or TRBV12-4 and TRBJ2-7; TCRdb calls TRBD2, which cannot be checked without DNA. CDR3 amino acids: CASSFSSPTEQYF.